Following are 2 T cell receptor beta chains from one sample sequenced in a study of circulating CD8 cells and anti-PD-1 response in melanoma. Using around 14 ng of total RNA, TCR libraries were made with the QIAseq Immune Repertoire TCR panel. TCRdb re-called the reads through MiXCR, storing one row per CDR3 protein. The sample shows around 1,000 distinct CDR3 sequences, more than 8% of them seen only once. From live CD3+CD8+TCRalphabeta+ cells, four PD-1 and/or TIGIT subsets were sorted. Specimen: CD8+ T cells from PBMCs, collected at baseline or after one month of anti-PD-1 therapy (not recorded which). The receptors come from a human donor with melanoma.

This clonotype is termed medium-sized. J is TRBJ1-2 and V is TRBV19; 7 positions match TRBD1. This CDR3 region has 12 residues. CDR1 is LNHDA, CDR2 SQIVND, per germline (reference sequence). V lost 5 bases and J lost 8; bases outside the gene matches: 5. CDR3 amino acids: CASSFGQEGYTF. In DNA, the CDR3 is TGTGCCAGTAGTTTCGGACAGGAGGGCTACACCTTC. Looking up the rest from reference TRBV19 and TRBJ1-2 gives the full variable domain: DGGITQSPKYLFRKEGQNVTLSCEQNLNHDAMYWYRQDPGQGLRLIYYSQIVNDFQKGDIAEGYSVSREKKESFPLTVTSAQKNPTAFYLCASSFGQEGYTFGSGTRLTVV.

This clonotype qualifies as medium-sized (0.01 to 0.1%). The rearrangement links TRBV11-2 to TRBJ2-1, with D unclear. Trimming shortened V by 2 bases and J by 7 bases, and 12 bases separated the two germline ends. CDR1 is SGHAT, CDR2 FQNNGV, per germline. The CDR3 has 14 residues. CDR3 region: CASSLFVPGNEQFF. CDR3 sequence (DNA): TGTGCCAGCAGCTTATTTGTCCCTGGGAATGAGCAGTTCTTC.